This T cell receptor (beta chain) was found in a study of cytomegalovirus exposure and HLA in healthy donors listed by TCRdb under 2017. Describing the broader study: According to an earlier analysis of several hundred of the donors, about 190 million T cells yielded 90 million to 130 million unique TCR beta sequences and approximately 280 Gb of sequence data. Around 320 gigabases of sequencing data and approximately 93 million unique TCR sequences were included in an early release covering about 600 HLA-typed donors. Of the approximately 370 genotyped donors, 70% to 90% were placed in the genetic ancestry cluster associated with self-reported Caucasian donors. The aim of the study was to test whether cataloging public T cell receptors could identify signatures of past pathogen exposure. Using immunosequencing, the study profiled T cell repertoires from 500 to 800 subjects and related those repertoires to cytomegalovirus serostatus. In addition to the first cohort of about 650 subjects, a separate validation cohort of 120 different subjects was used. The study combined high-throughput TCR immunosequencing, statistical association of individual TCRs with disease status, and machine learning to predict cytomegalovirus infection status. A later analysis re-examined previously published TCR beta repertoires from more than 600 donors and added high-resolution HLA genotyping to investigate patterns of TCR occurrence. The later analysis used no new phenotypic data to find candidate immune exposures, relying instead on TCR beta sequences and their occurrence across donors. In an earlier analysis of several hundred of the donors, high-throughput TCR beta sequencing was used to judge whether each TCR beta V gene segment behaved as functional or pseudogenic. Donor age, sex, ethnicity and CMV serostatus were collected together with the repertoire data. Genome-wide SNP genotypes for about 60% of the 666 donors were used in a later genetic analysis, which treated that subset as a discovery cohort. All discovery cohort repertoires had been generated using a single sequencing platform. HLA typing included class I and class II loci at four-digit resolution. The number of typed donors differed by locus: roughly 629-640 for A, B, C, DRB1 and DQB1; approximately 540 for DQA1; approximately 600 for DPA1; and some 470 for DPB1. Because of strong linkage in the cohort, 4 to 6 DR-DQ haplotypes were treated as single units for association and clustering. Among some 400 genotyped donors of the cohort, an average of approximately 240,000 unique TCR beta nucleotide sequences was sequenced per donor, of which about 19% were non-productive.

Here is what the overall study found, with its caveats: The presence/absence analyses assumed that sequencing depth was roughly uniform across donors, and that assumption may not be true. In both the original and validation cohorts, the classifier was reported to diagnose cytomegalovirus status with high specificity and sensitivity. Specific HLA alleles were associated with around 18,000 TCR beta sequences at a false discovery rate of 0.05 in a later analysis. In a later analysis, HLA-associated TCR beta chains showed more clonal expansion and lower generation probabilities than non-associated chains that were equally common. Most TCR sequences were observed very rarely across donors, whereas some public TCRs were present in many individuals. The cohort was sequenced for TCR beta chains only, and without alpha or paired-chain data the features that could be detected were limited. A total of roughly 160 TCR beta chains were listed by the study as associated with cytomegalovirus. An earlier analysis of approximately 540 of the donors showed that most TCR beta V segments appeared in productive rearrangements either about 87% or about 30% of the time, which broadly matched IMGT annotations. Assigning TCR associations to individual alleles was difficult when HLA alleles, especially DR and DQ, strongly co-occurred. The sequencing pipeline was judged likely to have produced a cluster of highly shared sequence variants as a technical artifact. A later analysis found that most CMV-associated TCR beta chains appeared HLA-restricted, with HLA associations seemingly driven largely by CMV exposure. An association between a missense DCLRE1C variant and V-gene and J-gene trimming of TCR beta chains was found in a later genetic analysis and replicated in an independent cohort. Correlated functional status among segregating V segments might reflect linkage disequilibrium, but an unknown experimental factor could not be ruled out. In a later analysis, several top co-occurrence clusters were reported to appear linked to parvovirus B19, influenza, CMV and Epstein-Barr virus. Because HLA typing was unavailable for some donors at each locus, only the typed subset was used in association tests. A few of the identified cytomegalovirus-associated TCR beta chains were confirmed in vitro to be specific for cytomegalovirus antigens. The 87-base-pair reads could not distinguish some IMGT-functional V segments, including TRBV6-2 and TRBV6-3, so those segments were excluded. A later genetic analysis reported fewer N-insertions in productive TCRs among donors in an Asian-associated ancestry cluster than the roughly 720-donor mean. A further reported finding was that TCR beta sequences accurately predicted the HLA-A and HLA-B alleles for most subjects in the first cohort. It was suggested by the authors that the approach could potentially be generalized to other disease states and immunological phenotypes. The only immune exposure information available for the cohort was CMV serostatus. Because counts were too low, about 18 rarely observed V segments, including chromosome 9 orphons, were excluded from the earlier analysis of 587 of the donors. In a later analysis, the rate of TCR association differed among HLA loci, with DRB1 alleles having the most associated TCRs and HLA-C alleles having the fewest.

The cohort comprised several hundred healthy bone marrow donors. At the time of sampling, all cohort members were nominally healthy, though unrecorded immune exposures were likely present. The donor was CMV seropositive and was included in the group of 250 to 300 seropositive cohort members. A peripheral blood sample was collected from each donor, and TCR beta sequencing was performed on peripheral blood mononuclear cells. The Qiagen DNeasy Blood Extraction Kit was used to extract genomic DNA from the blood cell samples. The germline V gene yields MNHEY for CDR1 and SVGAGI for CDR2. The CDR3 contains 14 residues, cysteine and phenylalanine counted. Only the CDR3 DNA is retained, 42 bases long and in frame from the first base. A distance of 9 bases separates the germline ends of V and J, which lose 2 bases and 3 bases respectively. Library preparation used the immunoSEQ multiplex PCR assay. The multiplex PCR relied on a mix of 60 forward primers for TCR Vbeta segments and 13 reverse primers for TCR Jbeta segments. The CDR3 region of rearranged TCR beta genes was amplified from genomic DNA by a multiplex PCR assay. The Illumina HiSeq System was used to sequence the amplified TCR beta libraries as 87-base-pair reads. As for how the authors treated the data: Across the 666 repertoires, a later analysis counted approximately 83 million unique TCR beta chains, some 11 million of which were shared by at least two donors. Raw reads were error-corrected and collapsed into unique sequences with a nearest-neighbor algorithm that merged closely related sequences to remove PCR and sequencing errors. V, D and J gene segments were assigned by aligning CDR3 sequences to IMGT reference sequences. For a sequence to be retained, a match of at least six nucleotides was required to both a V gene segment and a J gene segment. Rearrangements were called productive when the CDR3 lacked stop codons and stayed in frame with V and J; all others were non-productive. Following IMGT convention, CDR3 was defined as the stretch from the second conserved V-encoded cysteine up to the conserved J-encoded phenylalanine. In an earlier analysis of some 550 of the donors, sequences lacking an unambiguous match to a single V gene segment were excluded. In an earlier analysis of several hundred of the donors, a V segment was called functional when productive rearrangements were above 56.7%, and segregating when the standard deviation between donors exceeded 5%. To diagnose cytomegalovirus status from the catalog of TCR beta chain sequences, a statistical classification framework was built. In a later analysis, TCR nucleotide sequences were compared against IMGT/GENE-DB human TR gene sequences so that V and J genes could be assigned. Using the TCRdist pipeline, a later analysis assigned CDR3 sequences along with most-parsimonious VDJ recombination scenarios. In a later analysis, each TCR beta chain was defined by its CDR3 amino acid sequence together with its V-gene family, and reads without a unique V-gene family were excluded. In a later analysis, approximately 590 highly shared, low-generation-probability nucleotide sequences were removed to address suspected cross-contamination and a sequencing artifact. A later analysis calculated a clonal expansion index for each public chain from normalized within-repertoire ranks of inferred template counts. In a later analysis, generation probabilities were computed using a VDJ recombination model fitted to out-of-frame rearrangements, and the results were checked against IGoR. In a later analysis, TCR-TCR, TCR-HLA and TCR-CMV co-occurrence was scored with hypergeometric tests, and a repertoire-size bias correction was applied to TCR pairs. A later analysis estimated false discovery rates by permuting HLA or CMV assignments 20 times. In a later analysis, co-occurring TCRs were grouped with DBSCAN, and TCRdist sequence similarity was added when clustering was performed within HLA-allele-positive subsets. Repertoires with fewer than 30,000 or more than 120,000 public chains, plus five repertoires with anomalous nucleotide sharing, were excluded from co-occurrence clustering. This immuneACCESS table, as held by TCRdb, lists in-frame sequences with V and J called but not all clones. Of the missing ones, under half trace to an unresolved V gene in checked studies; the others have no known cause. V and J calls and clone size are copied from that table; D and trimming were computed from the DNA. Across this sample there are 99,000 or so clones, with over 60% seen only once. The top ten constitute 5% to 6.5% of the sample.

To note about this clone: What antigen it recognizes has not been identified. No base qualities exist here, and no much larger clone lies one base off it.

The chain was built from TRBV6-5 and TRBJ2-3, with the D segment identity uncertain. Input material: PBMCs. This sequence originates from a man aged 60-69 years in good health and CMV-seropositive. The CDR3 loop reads CASSYVSETDTQYF. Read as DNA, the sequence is TGTGCCAGCAGTTACGTGTCTGAGACAGATACGCAGTATTTT.